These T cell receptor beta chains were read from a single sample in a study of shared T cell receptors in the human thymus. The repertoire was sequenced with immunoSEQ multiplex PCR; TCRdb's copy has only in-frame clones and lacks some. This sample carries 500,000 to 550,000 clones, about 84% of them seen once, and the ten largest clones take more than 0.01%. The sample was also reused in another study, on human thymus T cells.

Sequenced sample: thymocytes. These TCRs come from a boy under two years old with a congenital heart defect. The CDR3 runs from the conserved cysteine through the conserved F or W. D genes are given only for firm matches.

CDR3: CSVAGLACSHEQFF
V: TRBV29-1
D: TRBD2
J: TRBJ2-1

CDR3: CSVGVAEYNEQFF
V: TRBV29-1
D: NA
J: TRBJ2-1

CDR3: CASSYVGLASSEQYF
V: TRBV6-5
D: NA
J: TRBJ2-7

CDR3: CAWSATGGPNTEAFF
V: TRBV30
D: TRBD1
J: TRBJ1-1

CDR3: CASSCPSGRFPLPGELFF
V: TRBV7-6
D: TRBD2
J: TRBJ2-2

CDR3: CASSQDSPGLAPSYEQYF
V: TRBV4-1
D: TRBD2
J: TRBJ2-7

CDR3: CASSLVVSGQETQYF
V: TRBV5-6
D: NA
J: TRBJ2-5

CDR3: CAWSFLAGGPNEQFF
V: TRBV30
D: TRBD2
J: TRBJ2-1

CDR3: CASLRGLDTEAFF
V: TRBV5-8
D: TRBD1
J: TRBJ1-1

CDR3: CASSSLLAGDYNEQFF
V: TRBV7-8
D: TRBD2
J: TRBJ2-1

CDR3: CSVAVPGTGLYEQYF
V: TRBV29-1
D: TRBD1
J: TRBJ2-7

CDR3: CASSLGTGGQETQYF
V: TRBV5-1
D: TRBD1
J: TRBJ2-5

CDR3: CASSLVGRGTDTQYF
V: TRBV7-2
D: TRBD2
J: TRBJ2-3

CDR3: CASSELGGRNEQFF
V: TRBV2
D: NA
J: TRBJ2-1

CDR3: CASSQDQGRNEKLFF
V: TRBV4-3
D: NA
J: TRBJ1-4

CDR3: CASSPDYAYEQYF
V: TRBV5-1
D: NA
J: TRBJ2-7

CDR3: CASSERVPRGAEAFF
V: TRBV6-6
D: NA
J: TRBJ1-1

CDR3: CASSHYLAHSYNEQFF
V: TRBV4-3
D: NA
J: TRBJ2-1

CDR3: CASRTLADSGSYEQYF
V: TRBV6-6
D: TRBD2
J: TRBJ2-7

CDR3: CASSFPGGGKSYNEQFF
V: TRBV27
D: TRBD2
J: TRBJ2-1

CDR3: CASSLSKRISYNEQFF
V: TRBV28
D: NA
J: TRBJ2-1

CDR3: CASRQEPSGYF
V: TRBV28
D: NA
J: TRBJ2-7

CDR3: CASSSSGTPREQYF
V: TRBV7-9
D: TRBD2
J: TRBJ2-7

CDR3: CASSLNRTGISTQPQHF
V: TRBV13
D: TRBD1
J: TRBJ1-5

CDR3: CASSLDRYSNQPQHF
V: TRBV7-8
D: NA
J: TRBJ1-5

CDR3: CASSQLPSGNSYEQYF
V: TRBV4-3
D: TRBD2
J: TRBJ2-7

CDR3: CASSSPGTPNEKLFF
V: TRBV2
D: NA
J: TRBJ1-4